This T cell receptor (beta chain) comes out of a study of T cells after yellow fever vaccination. Each CDR3 protein gets one entry after TCRdb re-called the 5' RACE reads with MiXCR. The sample has hundreds of thousands of distinct CDR3 sequences, around 17% seen once. This TCR was recovered from a man between 18 and 29 years old who received the YFV17D yellow fever vaccine. The sequenced sample was PBMCs, obtained 5 days after the first yellow fever vaccination.

The CDR3 reads CSAHRGGRDAKYF. The CDR3 DNA sequence: TGCAGTGCTCACAGGGGTGGACGGGACGCGAAGTACTTC. This rearrangement joins TRBV20-1 to TRBJ2-7, with 7 bases lining up with TRBD1. The CDR3 is 13 amino acids. V gave up 5 bases and J gave up 11 bases; unmatched junction bases: 15. CDR1 is DFQATT, CDR2 SNEGSKA, per germline (reference sequence).